The 25 T cell receptor beta chains presented below share a single source sample, sequenced in a study of control samples from healthy donors and cancer patients. Libraries were prepared by immunoSEQ multiplex PCR; TCRdb keeps only in-frame clonotypes and omits some of them. This sample has about 190,000 clones, with approximately 92% found just once. The sequenced sample consisted of blood. All receptors derive from a man younger than 35 in good health.

CDR3 bases: TGTGCCAGCAGTCTCCCTCCCCAGGACGAGCAGTACTTC. This encodes CASSLPPQDEQYF. V and J are TRBV11-2 and TRBJ2-7; D remains ambiguous. V dropped 6 bases and J dropped 5 bases, with 14 bases sitting between them. Germline CDR1 reads SGHAT; CDR2 reads FQNNGV. This CDR3 comprises 13 residues.

This clone was seen only once. The rearrangement uses TRBV2 and TRBJ1-5; D is possibly TRBD1 (5 bases). Trimming removed 10 bases from V and 1 base from J, with 17 bases in between. This CDR3 has 15 residues. Germline loops: CDR1 SNHLY, CDR2 FYNNEI. DNA of the CDR3: TGTGCCATTTCGGGGCGGGGAGGGAGCAATCAGCCCCAGCATTTT. This codes for CAISGRGGSNQPQHF.

The V and J genes are TRBV15 and TRBJ1-5; D is ambiguous. This CDR3 is 16 amino acids long. Germline V gene data show CDR1 as LNHNV and CDR2 as YYDKDF (reference sequence). Between the trimmed V and J ends, which lost 0 bases and 0 bases, there was a span of 9 bases. The CDR3 DNA reads TGTGCCACCAGCAGAGATAAGAGATATAGCAATCAGCCCCAGCATTTT. Its protein product is CATSRDKRYSNQPQHF.

A word on this clone: The sample contains more than one DNA sequence encoding this CDR3. The chain couples TRBV18 to TRBJ1-6; D not certain. The length of the CDR3 is 14 residues. Germline V lookup: CDR1 KGHSH, CDR2 LQKENI. Trimming took off 6 bases at V and 0 bases at J, with 6 bases between the two ends. CDR3 sequence: CASSPSSYNSPLHF. The CDR3 region has the DNA TGTGCCAGCTCTCCGAGCTCCTATAATTCACCCCTCCACTTT.

The chain recombines TRBV18 with TRBJ1-5, with 9 bases fitting TRBD1. V trimming: 1 base; J trimming: 9 bases; junction bases outside the gene matches: 1. The germline CDR1 and CDR2 sequences are KGHSH and LQKENI. The CDR3 spans 13 residues. CDR3 residues: CASSPLDRGPQHF. CDR3 in DNA: TGTGCCAGCTCACCACTGGACAGGGGGCCCCAGCATTTT.

Written as DNA, the CDR3 is TGTGCCATCAGTACGAGAGAGGGGGGCTACACCTTC. Protein product: CAISTREGGYTF. V usage is TRBV10-3 and J usage is TRBJ1-2; perhaps TRBD1 as D (5 bases). The CDR3 covers 12 residues. The germline V gene encodes CDR1 ENHRY and CDR2 SYGVKD. Trimming left V 5 bases short and J 8 bases short, with 12 bases between.

V gene TRBV2 combines with J gene TRBJ2-7; 10 bases match TRBD1. The V gene's germline CDR1 is SNHLY and CDR2 FYNNEI. Losses at the gene ends were 1 base for V and 6 bases for J; bases not matched to a gene: 6. This CDR3 has 15 amino acids. CDR3 protein: CASSEEGQGFSEQYF. CDR3 bases: TGTGCCAGCAGTGAAGAGGGACAGGGGTTTAGCGAGCAGTACTTC.

This chain uses TRBV5-1 with TRBJ2-3; D may be TRBD2 (5 bases). The germline CDR1 and CDR2 sequences are SGHRS and YFSETQ. Trimming cost V 3 bases and J 5 bases, with 16 bases left between them. This CDR3 comprises 15 residues. The CDR3 bases are TGCGCCAGCAGCTCCCTAGGACTCGCCGGAGATACGCAGTATTTT. Protein: CASSSLGLAGDTQYF. Full variable domain (missing parts from reference TRBV5-1 and TRBJ2-3): KAGVTQTPRYLIKTRGQQVTLSCSPISGHRSVSWYQQTPGQGLQFLFEYFSETQRNKGNFPGRFSGRQFSNSRSEMNVSTLELGDSALYLCASSSLGLAGDTQYFGPGTRLTVL.

The genes are TRBV18 and TRBJ1-1, with D perhaps TRBD1 (6 bases). Germline lookup yields CDR1 KGHSH and CDR2 LQKENI. The CDR3 is 13 amino acids. V gave up 2 bases and J gave up 4 bases, with 8 bases separating them. The CDR3 DNA reads as TGTGCCAGCTCACCAGACAGGAGCACTGAAGCTTTCTTT. It translates to CASSPDRSTEAFF. The full variable domain, rest sourced from reference TRBV18 and TRBJ1-1, is NAGVMQNPRHLVRRRGQEARLRCSPMKGHSHVYWYRQLPEEGLKFMVYLQKENIIDESGMPKERFSAEFPKEGPSILRIQQVVRGDSAAYFCASSPDRSTEAFFGQGTRLTVV.

Comment on this clone: One junction end does not reproduce the germline sequence, and a read error may be involved. The V call is TRBV7-2, the J call TRBJ1-4, with 7 nucleotides matching TRBD1. Germline V gene lookup returns CDR1 SGHTA and CDR2 FQGNSA. The CDR3 has 16 residues. CDR3 protein: CASSSYTGVSKEKLFF. DNA of the CDR3: TGTGCCAGCAGTTCCTATACAGGGGTTTCTAAGGAAAAACTGTTTTTT.

V is TRBV3-1 (or the pseudogene TRBV3-2) and J is TRBJ2-7, with D possibly matching TRBD2 (6 bases). The length of the CDR3 is 13 residues. The germline V and J ends were trimmed by 5 bases and 3 bases, with 11 bases remaining between them. Germline CDR1 reads LGHDT; CDR2 reads YNNKEL (reference sequence). CDR3 sequence: CASSAGTYYEQYF. CDR3 nucleotide sequence: TGTGCCAGCAGCGCAGGGACTTACTACGAGCAGTACTTC.

This clone was seen just once. The chain couples TRBV30 to TRBJ1-4; 8 bases align to TRBD1. J was trimmed by 5 bases and V by 0 bases; bases with no gene match: 11. CDR1 and CDR2 from the germline V gene are GTSNPN and SVGIG (reference sequence). CDR3 length: 17 residues. CDR3 protein: CAWSVKWETGENEKLFF. Here the CDR3 DNA reads TGTGCCTGGAGTGTAAAGTGGGAGACAGGGGAGAATGAAAAACTGTTTTTT. Filled out from reference TRBV30 and TRBJ1-4, the complete variable domain reads SQTIHQWPATLVQPVGSPLSLECTVEGTSNPNLYWYRQAAGRGLQLLFYSVGIGQISSEVPQNLSASRPQDRQFILSSKKLLLSDSGFYLCAWSVKWETGENEKLFFGSGTQLSVL.

J is TRBJ2-7 and V is TRBV7-8; D is unresolved. Trimming cost V 0 bases and J 2 bases, with 8 bases left between them. The CDR3 loop spans 14 amino acids. Germline V CDR1 and CDR2: SGHVS, FQNEAQ. CDR3 protein: CASSLAKGPYEQYF. The CDR3, as DNA: TGTGCCAGCAGCTTAGCTAAGGGTCCCTACGAGCAGTACTTC. The variable domain in full, completed from reference TRBV7-8 and TRBJ2-7, reads GAGVSQSPRYKVAKRGQDVALRCDPISGHVSLFWYQQALGQGPEFLTYFQNEAQLDKSGLPSDRFFAERPEGSVSTLKIQRTQQEDSAVYLCASSLAKGPYEQYFGPGTRLTVT.

The chain has TRBV12-5 and TRBJ2-7, with a tentative D call TRBD1 (5 bases). Germline lookup yields CDR1 LGHNT and CDR2 FRNRAP. The CDR3 contains 17 residues. Trimming pared 0 bases from V and 2 bases from J, leaving 17 bases between. The CDR3 DNA reads TGTGCTAGTGGTTTGGTACTCGGGCAGGGTGGTGCCTACGAGCAGTACTTC. It codes for CASGLVLGQGGAYEQYF. Full variable domain (rest looked up from reference TRBV12-5 and TRBJ2-7): DARVTQTPRHKVTEMGQEVTMRCQPILGHNTVFWYRQTMMQGLELLAYFRNRAPLDDSGMPKDRFSAEMPDATLATLKIQPSEPRDSAVYFCASGLVLGQGGAYEQYFGPGTRLTVT.

The genes are TRBV19 and TRBJ1-2, with D possibly TRBD1 on 5 matching bases. The CDR3 has 15 amino acids. The ends were cut back, 2 bases at V and 3 bases at J, with 13 bases in the middle. Germline CDR1 is LNHDA and CDR2 is SQIVND (reference sequence). For the CDR3, the DNA is TGTGCCAGTAGTATAAAGGCAGGGAACGACTATGGCTACACCTTC. Amino acids: CASSIKAGNDYGYTF. Together with reference TRBV19 and TRBJ1-2, the CDR3 gives the full variable domain: DGGITQSPKYLFRKEGQNVTLSCEQNLNHDAMYWYRQDPGQGLRLIYYSQIVNDFQKGDIAEGYSVSREKKESFPLTVTSAQKNPTAFYLCASSIKAGNDYGYTFGSGTRLTVV.

This chain joins TRBV5-6 and TRBJ1-2; D unclear. Germline values: CDR1 SGHDT, CDR2 YYEEEE. The CDR3 is 14 residues long. Trimming removed 0 bases at V and 1 base at J, with 7 bases between. The CDR3 sequence: CASSLDGGNYGYTF. The CDR3 DNA follows: TGTGCCAGCAGCTTGGATGGAGGTAACTATGGCTACACCTTC.

This chain links TRBV29-1 with TRBJ2-3; D is possibly TRBD1 or TRBD2 (5 bases each). This CDR3 has 13 amino acids. CDR1 SQVTM and CDR2 ANQGSEA come from the germline V gene. V lost 4 bases to trimming and J lost 2 bases, with 10 bases between them. The CDR3 spells CSVAGTYTDTQYF. The CDR3 nucleotides are TGCAGCGTTGCCGGGACGTACACAGATACGCAGTATTTT.

This chain connects TRBV6-6 to TRBJ2-7; D may be TRBD1 (5 bases). Germline V gene sequence: CDR1 MNHNY, CDR2 SVGAGI (reference sequence). CDR3 length: 13 residues. Trimming removed 6 bases at V and 2 bases at J, with 11 bases between. This CDR3 is CASRPDRPYEQYF. The CDR3 coding sequence is TGTGCCAGCAGACCTGACAGACCCTACGAGCAGTACTTC.

V gene TRBV4-1 combines with J gene TRBJ1-2; D unclear. V shed 1 base and J shed 3 bases, with 12 bases lying between them. From germline, CDR1 is MGHRA and CDR2 YSYEKL. The CDR3 has 15 amino acids. CDR3 region: CASSQGGVWDYGYTF. CDR3 DNA sequence: TGCGCCAGCAGCCAAGGAGGAGTTTGGGACTATGGCTACACCTTC.

The chain employs TRBV5-5 and TRBJ1-2; a possible D gene is TRBD1 (6 bases). The germline V and J ends were trimmed by 0 bases and 8 bases, with 11 bases remaining between them. The V gene's germline CDR1 is SGHKS and CDR2 YYEKEE (reference sequence). This CDR3 spans 13 amino acids. The CDR3 DNA sequence: TGTGCCAGCAGCTTGGAACAGGGTTTGGGCTACACCTTC. Translating gives CASSLEQGLGYTF.

Concerning this clone: At the DNA level, this CDR3 is encoded by other sequences in the same sample as well. V and J are TRBV9 and TRBJ1-5; no firm D call. The CDR3 is 15 residues long. Germline CDR1 is SGDLS and CDR2 is YYNGEE. The V and J ends lost 0 bases and 2 bases respectively, with 9 bases between them. DNA for the CDR3: TGTGCCAGCAGCGTAGAGGGTCGTGGCAATCAGCCCCAGCATTTT. It codes for CASSVEGRGNQPQHF. Full variable domain (rest looked up from reference TRBV9 and TRBJ1-5): DSGVTQTPKHLITATGQRVTLRCSPRSGDLSVYWYQQSLDQGLQFLIQYYNGEERAKGNILERFSAQQFPDLHSELNLSSLELGDSALYFCASSVEGRGNQPQHFGDGTRLSIL.

V is TRBV25-1 and J is TRBJ2-5; D perhaps matches TRBD2 (6 bases). This CDR3 spans 14 amino acids. The V end was cut by 3 bases, the J end by 3 bases, with 11 bases between. The germline CDR1 and CDR2 sequences are MGHDK and SYGVNS. The chain's CDR3 is CASSDSGGEETQYF. The CDR3, as DNA: TGTGCCAGCAGTGATTCCGGGGGAGAAGAGACCCAGTACTTC.

The V gene is TRBV18, the J gene TRBJ2-7, with TRBD1 matching over 8 bases. The junction had 8 bases not matched to a gene; V was cut back by 4 bases and J by 6 bases. The V gene's germline CDR1 is KGHSH and CDR2 LQKENI. The CDR3 length is 14 residues. This CDR3 is CASSRDRGASEQYF. CDR3 DNA: TGTGCCAGCTCACGAGACAGGGGAGCCAGCGAGCAGTACTTC.

This chain joins TRBV7-2 and TRBJ2-7; TRBD2 matches at 7 bases. The junction had 5 bases not matched to a gene; V was cut back by 6 bases and J by 0 bases. CDR1 SGHTA and CDR2 FQGNSA come from the germline V gene. This CDR3 is 14 amino acids long. As DNA, the CDR3 is TGTGCCAGCAGGGCCCCGGGGGGCTCCTACGAGCAGTACTTC. Protein product: CASRAPGGSYEQYF.

V gene TRBV5-1 combines with J gene TRBJ2-7; D possibly corresponds to TRBD2 (5 bases). CDR3 length equals 14 residues. The V and J ends lost 0 bases and 2 bases respectively, with 9 bases between them. The germline V gene encodes CDR1 SGHRS and CDR2 YFSETQ. This CDR3 reads CASSLGTLAYEQYF. The CDR3 bases are TGCGCCAGCAGCTTGGGGACTTTGGCCTACGAGCAGTACTTC. The full variable domain, completed using reference TRBV5-1 and TRBJ2-7, is KAGVTQTPRYLIKTRGQQVTLSCSPISGHRSVSWYQQTPGQGLQFLFEYFSETQRNKGNFPGRFSGRQFSNSRSEMNVSTLELGDSALYLCASSLGTLAYEQYFGPGTRLTVT.